A few counts support the clone carrying this T cell receptor beta chain. What it binds is not known. This entry is derived from a study of T cell responses to AZD1222 COVID-19 vaccine. Study-level background: Pooling of second doses given at about 4 or about 12 weeks was done. General observations from the study: Receipt of two AZD1222 doses was followed by a rise in Spike-specific TCR breadth and depth. A reported finding is that nearly half of spike-specific TCRs target unmutated variant regions. The donor group comprised mostly white British people and more females; the analysis possibly underestimated clonal diversity.

TCRdb's table, derived via immunoSEQ multiplex PCR, lists solely in-frame clones and lacks some. Here the sample spans around 180,000 clones, about 91% being singletons. V lost 4 bases and J 8 bases, leaving 14 bases between the germline ends. The CDR3 extends over 13 amino acids. CDR1 is SGHTA and CDR2 is FQGNSA in the germline V gene. The receptor was derived from an adult in good health. The chain joins TRBV7-2 to TRBJ1-2; weak D call: TRBD1 (5 bases). Specimen: peripheral blood, collected on day 0 of AZD1222 vaccination. The DNA for the CDR3 is TGTGCCAGCAGCTCCTGGTCGGGGGACGGCTACACCTTC. Its translation: CASSSWSGDGYTF.